Below, 18 T cell receptor beta chains from the same sample are listed, as sequenced in a study of blood T cell repertoires in COVID-19. The repertoire was sequenced with immunoSEQ multiplex PCR; TCRdb's copy has only in-frame clones and lacks some. This table has roughly 250,000 clones, around 85% appearing once. Sequencing was performed on PBMCs or T cells enriched from blood (not recorded which). The receptors derive from a woman aged 25 to 39 who had recovered from COVID-19.

The chain carries TRBV6-1 and TRBJ2-7; no reliable D call. CDR3 size: 14 residues. The germline V and J ends were trimmed by 0 bases and 3 bases, with 9 bases remaining between them. Germline V CDR1 and CDR2: MNHNS, SASEGT. The CDR3 DNA follows: TGTGCCAGCAGTGAAGCGTATGGCAGCTACGAGCAGTACTTC. It is translated as CASSEAYGSYEQYF.

The rearrangement links TRBV18 to TRBJ1-2; tentatively, D is TRBD1 (6 bases). The V and J ends lost 0 bases and 1 base respectively, with 15 bases between them. The germline gives CDR1 KGHSH, CDR2 LQKENI. This CDR3 comprises 17 residues. The CDR3 loop reads CASSPPTRGGINYGYTF. CDR3 bases: TGTGCCAGCTCACCACCCACGAGAGGGGGTATTAACTATGGCTACACCTTC.

The CDR3 is CASRAGLNYGYTF. In nucleotides, the CDR3 is TGTGCCAGCCGGGCAGGGTTAAACTATGGCTACACCTTC. The chain carries TRBV27 and TRBJ1-2; tentatively, D is TRBD1 (5 bases). Trimming removed 8 bases from V and 2 bases from J, with 12 bases in between. The CDR3 loop spans 13 amino acids. Germline lookup yields CDR1 MNHEY and CDR2 SMNVEV (reference sequence).

V gene TRBV3-1 (or the pseudogene TRBV3-2) combines with J gene TRBJ1-1, with 8 bases identical to TRBD1. The germline V gene has CDR1 LGHDT and CDR2 YNNKEL (reference sequence). The junction had 3 bases not matched to a gene; V was cut back by 5 bases and J by 1 base. The CDR3 totals 14 residues. CDR3 sequence reads: CASSWTGQNTEAFF. The CDR3 nucleotides read TGTGCCAGCAGCTGGACAGGGCAGAACACTGAAGCTTTCTTT.

This chain links TRBV28 with TRBJ1-1; D unclear. Germline V CDR1 and CDR2: MDHEN, SYDVKM. The CDR3 spans 10 residues. V was pared by 7 bases and J by 9 bases, with 9 bases between. CDR3 sequence reads: CASITDQAFF. As DNA, the CDR3 is TGTGCCAGCATAACAGATCAAGCTTTCTTT.

The chain is built from TRBV6-5 and TRBJ2-7; 12 bases match TRBD1. The germline V gene encodes CDR1 MNHEY and CDR2 SVGAGI. This CDR3 contains 15 residues. With V trimmed by 6 bases and J by 7 bases, 10 bases remained unmatched. The DNA for the CDR3 is TGTGCCAGCAGGATGCCGGGACAGGGGGCGGAAGAGCAGTACTTC. This sequence encodes CASRMPGQGAEEQYF.

The chain couples TRBV5-1 to TRBJ1-5, with TRBD1 matching 9 bases. The CDR3 contains 15 residues. CDR1 and CDR2 (germline): SGHRS, YFSETQ. The J segment lost 5 bases and the V segment lost 4 bases, leaving 7 bases of the junction unmatched. The CDR3 DNA sequence: TGCGCCAGCAGCACTACAGGGGGCGGGGATCAGCCCCAGCATTTT. It codes for CASSTTGGGDQPQHF.

The gene calls are TRBV6-5 and TRBJ2-7; 8 bases fit TRBD2. This CDR3 is built from 15 residues. V was clipped by 7 bases and J by 0 bases; unmatched bases: 8. CDR1 and CDR2 from the germline V gene are MNHEY and SVGAGI. The CDR3 region has the DNA TGTGCCAGCACGCACAAGCGGGGGAGCTCCTACGAGCAGTACTTC. Translating it yields CASTHKRGSSYEQYF.

V gene TRBV20-1 combines with J gene TRBJ2-7; 7 positions agree with TRBD1. CDR3 size: 11 residues. The germline gives CDR1 DFQATT, CDR2 SNEGSKA (reference sequence). The J segment lost 7 bases and the V segment lost 4 bases, leaving 4 bases of the junction unmatched. CDR3 DNA sequence: TGCAGTGCTATCACAGGGGTTGAGCAGTACTTC. Amino acids: CSAITGVEQYF.

This rearrangement joins TRBV6-5 to TRBJ1-4; no clear D gene. Trimming pared 5 bases from V and 5 bases from J, leaving 15 bases between. Germline CDR1 MNHEY, CDR2 SVGAGI. The CDR3 consists of 15 residues. The CDR3 nucleotides read TGTGCCAGCAGTCCAGAGGGAGGGATAAATGAAAAACTGTTTTTT. This translates into CASSPEGGINEKLFF.

As to this clone: Germline is not matched at one junction end, which may reflect a read error. This chain links TRBV4-2 with TRBJ1-1; D ambiguous. CDR1 is LGHNA and CDR2 is YNFKEQ in the germline V gene. This CDR3 has 13 amino acids. In DNA, the CDR3 is TGTGCCAGCAGCCAAGATGTAACAGTGGTTGTCAGCTTT. This translates into CASSQDVTVVVSF.

The rearrangement uses TRBV15 and TRBJ2-6; weak D call: TRBD2 (7 bases). The germline V gene encodes CDR1 LNHNV and CDR2 YYDKDF (reference sequence). The CDR3 extends over 20 amino acids. The V gene lost 0 bases and the J gene lost 0 bases, with 18 bases spanning the gap. Here the CDR3 DNA reads TGTGCCACCAGCAGAGAAAGGCCTTGGGGGGGCTTCTCTGGGGCCAACGTCCTGACTTTC. This gives the protein CATSRERPWGGFSGANVLTF.

The CDR3 protein is CASSRKVGGNYGYTF. CDR3 nucleotide sequence: TGTGCCAGCAGTCGCAAGGTGGGGGGTAACTATGGCTACACCTTC. The chain uses TRBV28 and TRBJ1-2, with D possibly TRBD1 on 5 matching bases. This CDR3 region has 15 residues. V dropped 5 bases and J dropped 1 base, with 14 bases sitting between them. Germline V CDR1 and CDR2: MDHEN, SYDVKM.

This chain connects TRBV6-5 to TRBJ1-5; 7 bases are a match to TRBD1. This CDR3 has 13 residues. CDR1 MNHEY and CDR2 SVGAGI come from the germline V gene. For the CDR3, the DNA is TGTGCTTCTGCCGGGACAGTCTATCAGCCCCAGCATTTT. It codes for CASAGTVYQPQHF.

J is TRBJ1-1 and V is TRBV13; D is undetermined. With 3 bases removed from V and 7 bases from J, the gap between germline ends came to 21 bases. CDR1 is PRHDT, CDR2 FYEKMQ, per germline (reference sequence). CDR3 length: 16 residues. CDR3 sequence: CASSLVAPGLRLEAFF. In DNA form, the CDR3 reads TGTGCCAGCAGCTTGGTGGCACCCGGTTTGAGGCTTGAAGCTTTCTTT.

The chain links TRBV28 to TRBJ1-5; tentative D call: TRBD1 (5 bases). CDR1 and CDR2 (germline): MDHEN, SYDVKM. The CDR3 has 13 residues. V lost 6 bases and J lost 5, with 11 bases in between. Written as DNA, the CDR3 is TGTGCCAGCAGCTGGGGCACACATCAGCCCCAGCATTTT. Its translation: CASSWGTHQPQHF.

Note on this clone: Distinct nucleotide sequences in the sample also encode this CDR3. V gene TRBV28 combines with J gene TRBJ2-7; D is uncertain. The CDR3 has 11 amino acids. V dropped 4 bases and J dropped 1 base, with 2 bases sitting between them. Germline V CDR1 and CDR2: MDHEN, SYDVKM. CDR3 sequence: CASSSSYEQYF. The CDR3 DNA sequence: TGTGCCAGCAGTTCTTCCTACGAGCAGTACTTC.

The chain employs TRBV27 and TRBJ2-5, with a possible D match to TRBD2 (6 bases). V dropped 5 bases and J dropped 4 bases, with 11 bases sitting between them. Germline V gives CDR1 MNHEY, CDR2 SMNVEV (reference sequence). The CDR3 length is 13 residues. This chain's CDR3 is CASSPRRGETQYF. For the CDR3, the DNA is TGTGCCAGCAGTCCGCGGAGGGGAGAGACCCAGTACTTC.